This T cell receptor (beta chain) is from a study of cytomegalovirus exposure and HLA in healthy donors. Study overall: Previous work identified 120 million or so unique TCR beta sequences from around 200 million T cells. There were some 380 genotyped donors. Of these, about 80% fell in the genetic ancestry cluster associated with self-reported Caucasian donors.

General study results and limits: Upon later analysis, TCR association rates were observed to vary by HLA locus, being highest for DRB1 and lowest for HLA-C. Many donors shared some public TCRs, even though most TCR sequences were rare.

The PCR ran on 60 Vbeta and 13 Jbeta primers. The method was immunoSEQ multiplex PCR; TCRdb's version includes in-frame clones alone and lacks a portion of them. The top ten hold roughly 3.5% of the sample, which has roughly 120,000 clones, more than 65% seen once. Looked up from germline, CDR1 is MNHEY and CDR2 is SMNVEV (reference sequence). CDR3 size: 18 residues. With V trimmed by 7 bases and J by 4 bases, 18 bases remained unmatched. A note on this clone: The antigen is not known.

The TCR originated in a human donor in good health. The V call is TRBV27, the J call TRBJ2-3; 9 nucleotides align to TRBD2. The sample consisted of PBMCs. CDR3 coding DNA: TGTGCCAGCATCCCCTTCCGCGGGGGGGGTAGGGTTGCAGATACGCAGTATTTT. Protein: CASIPFRGGGRVADTQYF.